A selection of T cell receptor beta chains follows, all from one sample in a study of Graves' ophthalmopathy and Graves' hyperthyroidism. MiXCR, applied by TCRdb to the multiplex PCR reads, yields one record per CDR3 protein. The profile shows some 1.1 million distinct CDR3 sequences, around a third of them singletons. The source material was peripheral blood or thyroid tissue (not recorded which). These receptors were taken from an adult man with Graves' hyperthyroidism. CDR3s include the opening cysteine and the closing phenylalanine or tryptophan. The order of the fields is V gene, clone size, J gene, D gene, CDR3 DNA, CDR3 protein. The D gene is left open where the match is weak. Not all rows give a size; the values are once, few, many and, for expanded clones, a class.

V gene: TRBV11-3
clone size: .
J gene: TRBJ2-2
D gene: .
CDR3 DNA: TGTGCCAGCAGCTTTTTCCGCACCGGGGAGCTGTTTTTT
CDR3 protein: CASSFFRTGELFF

V gene: TRBV19
clone size: .
J gene: TRBJ1-2
D gene: .
CDR3 DNA: TGTGCCAGTCGTACAAACAGTCTCAACCGCTATGGCTACACCTTC
CDR3 protein: CASRTNSLNRYGYTF

V gene: TRBV9
clone size: many
J gene: TRBJ2-5
D gene: .
CDR3 DNA: TGTGCCAGCAGCGTAGGAAGAAGCAGAGAGACCCAGTACTTC
CDR3 protein: CASSVGRSRETQYF

V gene: TRBV7-9
clone size: .
J gene: TRBJ1-1
D gene: TRBD1
CDR3 DNA: TGTGCCAGCAGCGTCGGACAGGGAAGTGCAGCTTTCTTT
CDR3 protein: CASSVGQGSAAFF

V gene: TRBV12-3/TRBV12-4
clone size: .
J gene: TRBJ2-6
D gene: TRBD1
CDR3 DNA: TGTGCCAGTCTCGTCCAGGGGGTTTCCTCTGGGGCCAACGTCCTGACTTTC
CDR3 protein: CASLVQGVSSGANVLTF

V gene: TRBV7-2
clone size: .
J gene: TRBJ1-2
D gene: .
CDR3 DNA: TGTGCCGGCAGCTTAGACCAGGGAAACTATGGCTACACCTTC
CDR3 protein: CAGSLDQGNYGYTF

V gene: TRBV10-3
clone size: .
J gene: TRBJ1-1
D gene: TRBD1
CDR3 DNA: TGTGCCATCAGACAGGGGGCGAGTAATGAAGCTTTCTTT
CDR3 protein: CAIRQGASNEAFF

V gene: TRBV6-5
clone size: .
J gene: TRBJ1-1
D gene: .
CDR3 DNA: TGTGCCAGCAGTTATAGCGTATGGGGCGCTGGGAACACTGAAGCTTTCTTT
CDR3 protein: CASSYSVWGAGNTEAFF

V gene: TRBV20-1
clone size: .
J gene: TRBJ2-5
D gene: TRBD1
CDR3 DNA: TGCAGTGCCCCGAGTGAGGGGGCGGGAGAGACCCAGTACTTC
CDR3 protein: CSAPSEGAGETQYF

V gene: TRBV7-2
clone size: many
J gene: TRBJ1-1
D gene: .
CDR3 DNA: TGTGCCAGCAGCTTAAAGCCAACCAGGGGAGGGGTAATGAACACTGAAGCTTTCTTT
CDR3 protein: CASSLKPTRGGVMNTEAFF

V gene: TRBV6-5
clone size: .
J gene: TRBJ1-3
D gene: .
CDR3 DNA: TGTGCCAGCAGCCTACAGGAAGGAAACACCATATATTTT
CDR3 protein: CASSLQEGNTIYF

V gene: TRBV10-3
clone size: .
J gene: TRBJ1-6
D gene: TRBD1
CDR3 DNA: TGTGCCAGCAGACAGGGACATCTTTCGGCCCTCCACTTT
CDR3 protein: CASRQGHLSALHF

V gene: TRBV12-3/TRBV12-4
clone size: many
J gene: TRBJ1-6
D gene: TRBD1
CDR3 DNA: TGTGCCAGCAGTTTAACTGACAGGGGGAATTCACCCCTCCACTTT
CDR3 protein: CASSLTDRGNSPLHF

V gene: TRBV12-3/TRBV12-4
clone size: .
J gene: TRBJ1-3
D gene: .
CDR3 DNA: TGTGCCAGCAGTCAGACACGAAACACCATATATTTT
CDR3 protein: CASSQTRNTIYF

V gene: TRBV30
clone size: .
J gene: TRBJ1-3
D gene: .
CDR3 DNA: TGTGCCTGGAGTAACGCGAACACCATATATTTT
CDR3 protein: CAWSNANTIYF

V gene: TRBV9
clone size: many
J gene: TRBJ2-6
D gene: .
CDR3 DNA: TGTGCCAGCAGCCGGGACGGCTGGGCCAACGTCCTGACTTTC
CDR3 protein: CASSRDGWANVLTF

V gene: TRBV25-1
clone size: .
J gene: TRBJ1-2
D gene: .
CDR3 DNA: TGTGCCACCAACCAGGCATCCGACGGGGGCTACACCTTC
CDR3 protein: CATNQASDGGYTF

V gene: TRBV5-6
clone size: many
J gene: TRBJ1-2
D gene: .
CDR3 DNA: TGTGCCAGCAGCTTTGAGTATGGCTACACCTTC
CDR3 protein: CASSFEYGYTF

V gene: TRBV27
clone size: .
J gene: TRBJ1-5
D gene: TRBD1
CDR3 DNA: TGTGCCAGCAGTTTAATGACAGGGCAGCCCCAGCATTTT
CDR3 protein: CASSLMTGQPQHF

V gene: TRBV6-6
clone size: .
J gene: TRBJ2-5
D gene: .
CDR3 DNA: TGTGCCAGCAGCCTGATTGGCGGGAATGAGACCAAGTACTTC
CDR3 protein: CASSLIGGNETKYF

V gene: TRBV2
clone size: .
J gene: TRBJ2-2
D gene: .
CDR3 DNA: TGTGCCAGCACTATAGGGGGACGGTTCACCGGGGAGCTGTTTTTT
CDR3 protein: CASTIGGRFTGELFF

V gene: TRBV25-1
clone size: .
J gene: TRBJ1-6
D gene: .
CDR3 DNA: TGTGCCAGCAGAGATATGTGGGGCAGGGAGGGATCACCCCTCCACTTT
CDR3 protein: CASRDMWGREGSPLHF

V gene: TRBV10-2
clone size: many
J gene: TRBJ1-1
D gene: .
CDR3 DNA: TGTGCCAGCCGTTTCGGAGACACTGAAGCTTTCTTT
CDR3 protein: CASRFGDTEAFF

V gene: TRBV6-2/TRBV6-3
clone size: few
J gene: TRBJ1-2
D gene: .
CDR3 DNA: TGTGCCAGCAGTCGCCCAACGTTGGACTATGGCTACACCTTC
CDR3 protein: CASSRPTLDYGYTF

V gene: TRBV7-2
clone size: many
J gene: TRBJ2-7
D gene: .
CDR3 DNA: TGCGCCAGCAGCTTGGAATCAGTTTACGAGCAGTACTTC
CDR3 protein: CASSLESVYEQYF

V gene: TRBV19
clone size: many
J gene: TRBJ1-1
D gene: TRBD1
CDR3 DNA: TGTGCCAGTAGTGCTCGACAGGGGAGCACTGAAGCTTTCTTT
CDR3 protein: CASSARQGSTEAFF

V gene: TRBV7-2
clone size: many
J gene: TRBJ2-5
D gene: .
CDR3 DNA: TGTGCCAGCAGCTTAGGGGTGGGTGGGGGGTTAGAGACCCAGTACTTC
CDR3 protein: CASSLGVGGGLETQYF

V gene: TRBV7-9
clone size: .
J gene: TRBJ1-1
D gene: .
CDR3 DNA: TGTGCCAGCAGCTCATTACCATCGCGTCCCGGGAACACTGAAGCTTTCTTT
CDR3 protein: CASSSLPSRPGNTEAFF